This T cell receptor beta chain was retrieved from a study of blood T cell repertoires in COVID-19. The cohort comprised adults aged 18 to 89 years residing in some 24 US areas. The trim removed 1 base at V and 9 bases at J, leaving 10 bases unmatched. CDR1 is SGHTA and CDR2 is FQGNSA in the germline V gene. The CDR3 runs 16 residues. The assay was immunoSEQ multiplex PCR, and TCRdb's table has in-frame clones only and misses some. The table has 200,000 to 250,000 clones, around 85% seen once. Sequencing was performed on PBMCs or T cells enriched from blood (not recorded which). This rearrangement joins TRBV7-2 to TRBJ2-1, with 9 positions matching TRBD1. The TCR originated in a woman aged 45 to 65 in a cohort exposed to, infected with or recovered from COVID-19 (not recorded which). CDR3 bases: TGTGCCAGCAGCTTAGGGGGACAGGGAAGGAGAAGTGAGCAGTTCTTC. Translating it yields CASSLGGQGRRSEQFF.